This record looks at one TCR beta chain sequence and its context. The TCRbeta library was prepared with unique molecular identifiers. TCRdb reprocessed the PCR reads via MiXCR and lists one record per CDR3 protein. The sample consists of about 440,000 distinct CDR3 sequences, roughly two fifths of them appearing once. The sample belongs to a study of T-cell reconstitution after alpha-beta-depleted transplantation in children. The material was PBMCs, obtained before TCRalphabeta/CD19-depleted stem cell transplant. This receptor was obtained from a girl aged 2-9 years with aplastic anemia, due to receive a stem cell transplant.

CDR3 loop: CSVETGFNTEAFF. CDR3 DNA: TGCAGCGTTGAGACGGGGTTTAACACTGAAGCTTTCTTT. The chain combines TRBV29-1 with TRBJ1-1; no definite D call. The germline V and J ends were trimmed by 3 bases and 2 bases, with 10 bases remaining between them. This CDR3 spans 13 amino acids. Looked up from germline, CDR1 is SQVTM and CDR2 is ANQGSEA.